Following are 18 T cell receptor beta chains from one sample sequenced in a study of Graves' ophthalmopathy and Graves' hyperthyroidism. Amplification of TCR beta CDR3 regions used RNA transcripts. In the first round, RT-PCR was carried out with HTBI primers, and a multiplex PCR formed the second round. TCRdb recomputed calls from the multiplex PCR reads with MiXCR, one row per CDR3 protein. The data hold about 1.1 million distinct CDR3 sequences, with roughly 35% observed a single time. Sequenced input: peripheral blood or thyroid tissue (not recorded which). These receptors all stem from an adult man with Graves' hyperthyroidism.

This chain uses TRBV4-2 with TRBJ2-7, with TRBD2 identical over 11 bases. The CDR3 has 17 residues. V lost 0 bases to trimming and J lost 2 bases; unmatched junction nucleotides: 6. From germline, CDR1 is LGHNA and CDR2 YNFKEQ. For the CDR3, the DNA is TGTGCCAGCAGCCAAGATAGTCCGGGACTAGCGGCCTACGAGCAGTACTTC. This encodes CASSQDSPGLAAYEQYF.

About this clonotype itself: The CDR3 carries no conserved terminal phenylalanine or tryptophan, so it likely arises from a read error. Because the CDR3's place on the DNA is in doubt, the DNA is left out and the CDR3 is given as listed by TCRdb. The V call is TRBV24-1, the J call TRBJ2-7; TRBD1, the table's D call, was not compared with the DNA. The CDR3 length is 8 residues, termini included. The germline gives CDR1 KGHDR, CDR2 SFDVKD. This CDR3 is CATSDLGQ.

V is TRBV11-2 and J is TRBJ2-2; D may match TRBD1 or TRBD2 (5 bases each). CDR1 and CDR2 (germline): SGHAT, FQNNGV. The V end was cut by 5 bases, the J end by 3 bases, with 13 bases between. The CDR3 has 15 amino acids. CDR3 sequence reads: CASSAIRGDTGELFF. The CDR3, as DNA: TGTGCCAGCAGCGCCATCCGGGGCGACACCGGGGAGCTGTTTTTT.

The DNA of the CDR3 is TGCAGTGCTAGATCCCCGTTCCTTGAGGGCGCTTTCTTT. Its protein is CSARSPFLEGAFF. V usage is TRBV20-1 and J usage is TRBJ1-1; no firm D call. CDR3 length: 13 amino acids. CDR1 DFQATT and CDR2 SNEGSKA come from the germline V gene (reference sequence). V shed 2 bases and J shed 11 bases, with 18 bases lying between them.

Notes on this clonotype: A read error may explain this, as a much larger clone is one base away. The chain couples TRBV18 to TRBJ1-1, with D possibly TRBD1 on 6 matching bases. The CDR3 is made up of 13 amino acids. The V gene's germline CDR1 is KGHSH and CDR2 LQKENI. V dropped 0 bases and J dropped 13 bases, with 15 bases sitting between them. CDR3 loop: CASSPPTTGDVFF. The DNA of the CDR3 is TGTGCCAGCTCACCACCCACGACAGGTGATGTTTTCTTT.

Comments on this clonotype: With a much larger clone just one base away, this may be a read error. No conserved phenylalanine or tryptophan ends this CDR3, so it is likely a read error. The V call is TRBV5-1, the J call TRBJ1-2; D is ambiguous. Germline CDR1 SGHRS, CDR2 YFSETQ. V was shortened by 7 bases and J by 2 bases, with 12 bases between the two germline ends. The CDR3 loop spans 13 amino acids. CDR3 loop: CASAQDSNYGYTL. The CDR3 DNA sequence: TGCGCCAGCGCCCAGGACTCCAACTATGGCTACACCCTC.

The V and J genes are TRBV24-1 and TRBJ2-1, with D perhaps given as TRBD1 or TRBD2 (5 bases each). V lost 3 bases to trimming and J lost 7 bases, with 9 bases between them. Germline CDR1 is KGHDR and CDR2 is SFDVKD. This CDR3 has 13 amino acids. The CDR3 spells CATSDERGNEQFF. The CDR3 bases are TGTGCCACCAGTGATGAGAGGGGTAATGAGCAGTTCTTC.

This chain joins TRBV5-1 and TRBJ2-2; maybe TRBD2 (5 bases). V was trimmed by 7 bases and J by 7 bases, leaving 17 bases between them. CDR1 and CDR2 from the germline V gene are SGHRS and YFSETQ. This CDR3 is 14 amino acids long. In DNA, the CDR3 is TGCGCCAGCGAAGTTGGGTATGGAGGCGGGGAGCTGTTTTTT. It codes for CASEVGYGGGELFF.

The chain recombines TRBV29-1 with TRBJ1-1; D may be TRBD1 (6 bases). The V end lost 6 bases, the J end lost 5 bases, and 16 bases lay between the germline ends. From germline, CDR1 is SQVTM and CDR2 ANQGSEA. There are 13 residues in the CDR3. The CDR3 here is CSVAIQGWTEAFF. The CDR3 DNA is TGCAGCGTCGCTATACAGGGTTGGACTGAAGCTTTCTTT. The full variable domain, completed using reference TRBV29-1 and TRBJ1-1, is SAVISQKPSRDICQRGTSLTIQCQVDSQVTMMFWYRQQPGQSLTLIATANQGSEATYESGFVIDKFPISRPNLTFSTLTVSNMSPEDSSIYLCSVAIQGWTEAFFGQGTRLTVV.

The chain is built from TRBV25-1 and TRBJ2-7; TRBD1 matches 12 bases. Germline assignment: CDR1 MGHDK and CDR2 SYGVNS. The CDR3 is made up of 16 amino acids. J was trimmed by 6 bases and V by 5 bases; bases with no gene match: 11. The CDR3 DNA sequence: TGTGCCAGCAGTCTACTCCCGGGACAGGGGGCAGCCGAGCAGTACTTC. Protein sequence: CASSLLPGQGAAEQYF.

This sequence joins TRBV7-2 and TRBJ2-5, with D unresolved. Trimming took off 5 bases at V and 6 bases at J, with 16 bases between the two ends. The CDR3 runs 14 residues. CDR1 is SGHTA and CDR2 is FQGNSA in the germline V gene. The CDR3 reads CASSPATTYQTQYF. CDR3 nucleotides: TGTGCCAGCAGCCCGGCAACAACATACCAGACCCAGTACTTC.

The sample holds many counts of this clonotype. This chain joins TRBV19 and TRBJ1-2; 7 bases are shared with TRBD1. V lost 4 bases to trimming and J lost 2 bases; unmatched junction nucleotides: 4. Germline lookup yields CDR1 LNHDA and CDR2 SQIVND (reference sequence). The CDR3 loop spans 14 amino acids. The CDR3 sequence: CASSRTQGNYGYTF. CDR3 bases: TGTGCCAGTAGTAGGACACAGGGGAACTATGGCTACACCTTC.

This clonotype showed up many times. CDR3 nucleotides: TGTGCCAGCAGCGCCTGGGACAGCACCCACGAGCAGTACTTC. Its protein product is CASSAWDSTHEQYF. The rearrangement joins TRBV9 to TRBJ2-7; 7 nucleotides match TRBD1. CDR3 length: 14 amino acids. In germline, CDR1 is SGDLS, CDR2 YYNGEE. The V segment lost 3 bases and the J segment 5 bases; nucleotides outside the gene matches: 8.

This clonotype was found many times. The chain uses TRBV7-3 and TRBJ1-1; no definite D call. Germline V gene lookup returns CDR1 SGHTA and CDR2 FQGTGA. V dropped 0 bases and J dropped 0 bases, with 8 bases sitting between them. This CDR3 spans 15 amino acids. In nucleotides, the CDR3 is TGTGCCAGCAGCTTAACGCGGAGCATGAACACTGAAGCTTTCTTT. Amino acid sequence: CASSLTRSMNTEAFF. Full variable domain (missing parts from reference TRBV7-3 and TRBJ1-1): GAGVSQTPSNKVTEKGKYVELRCDPISGHTALYWYRQSLGQGPEFLIYFQGTGAADDSGLPNDRFFAVRPEGSVSTLKIQRTERGDSAVYLCASSLTRSMNTEAFFGQGTRLTVV.

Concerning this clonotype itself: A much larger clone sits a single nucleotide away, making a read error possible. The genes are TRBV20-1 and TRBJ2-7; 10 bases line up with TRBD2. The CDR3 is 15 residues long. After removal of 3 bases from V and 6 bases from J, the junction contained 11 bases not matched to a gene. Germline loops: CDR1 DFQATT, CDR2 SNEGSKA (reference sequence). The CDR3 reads CSARASGSISFEQYF. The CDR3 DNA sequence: TGCAGTGCTAGGGCTAGCGGGAGCATCTCGTTCGAGCAGTACTTC.

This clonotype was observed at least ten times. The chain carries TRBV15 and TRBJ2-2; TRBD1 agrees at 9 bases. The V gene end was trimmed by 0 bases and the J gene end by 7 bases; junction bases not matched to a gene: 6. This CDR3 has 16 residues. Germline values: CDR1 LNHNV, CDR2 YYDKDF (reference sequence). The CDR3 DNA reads TGTGCCACCAGCAGAGATGCTCGGGGACAGGGCGGGGAGCTGTTTTTT. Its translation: CATSRDARGQGGELFF. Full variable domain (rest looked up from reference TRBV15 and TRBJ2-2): DAMVIQNPRYQVTQFGKPVTLSCSQTLNHNVMYWYQQKSSQAPKLLFHYYDKDFNNEADTPDNFQSRRPNTSFCFLDIRSPGLGDTAMYLCATSRDARGQGGELFFGEGSRLTVL.

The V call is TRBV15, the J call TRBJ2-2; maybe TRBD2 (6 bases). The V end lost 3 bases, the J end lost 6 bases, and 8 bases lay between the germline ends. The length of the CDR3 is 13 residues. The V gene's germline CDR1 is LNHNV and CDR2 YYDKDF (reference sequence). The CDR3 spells CATSSRGAGELFF. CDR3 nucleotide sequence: TGTGCCACCAGCAGCCGCGGGGCCGGGGAGCTGTTTTTT.

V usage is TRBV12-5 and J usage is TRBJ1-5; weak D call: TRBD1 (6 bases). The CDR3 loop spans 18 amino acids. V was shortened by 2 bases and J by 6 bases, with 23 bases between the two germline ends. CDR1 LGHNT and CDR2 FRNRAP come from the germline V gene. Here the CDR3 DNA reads TGTGCTAGTGGTTTGATACTCGAGGGGGGGAAACGCGGTCAGCCCCAGCATTTT. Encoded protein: CASGLILEGGKRGQPQHF.